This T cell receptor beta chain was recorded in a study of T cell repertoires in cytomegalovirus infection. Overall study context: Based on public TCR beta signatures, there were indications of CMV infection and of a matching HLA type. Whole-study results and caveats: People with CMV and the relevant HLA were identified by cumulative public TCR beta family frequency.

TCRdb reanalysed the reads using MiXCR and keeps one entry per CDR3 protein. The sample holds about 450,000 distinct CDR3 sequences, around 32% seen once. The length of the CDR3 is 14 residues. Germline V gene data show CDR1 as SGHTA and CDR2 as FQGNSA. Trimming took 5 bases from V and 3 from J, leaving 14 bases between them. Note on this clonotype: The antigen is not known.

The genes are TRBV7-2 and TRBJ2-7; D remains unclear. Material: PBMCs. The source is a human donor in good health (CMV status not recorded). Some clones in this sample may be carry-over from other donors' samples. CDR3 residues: CASSPRTAVYEQYF. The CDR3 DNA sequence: TGTGCCAGCAGCCCCCGGACGGCAGTCTACGAGCAGTACTTC.